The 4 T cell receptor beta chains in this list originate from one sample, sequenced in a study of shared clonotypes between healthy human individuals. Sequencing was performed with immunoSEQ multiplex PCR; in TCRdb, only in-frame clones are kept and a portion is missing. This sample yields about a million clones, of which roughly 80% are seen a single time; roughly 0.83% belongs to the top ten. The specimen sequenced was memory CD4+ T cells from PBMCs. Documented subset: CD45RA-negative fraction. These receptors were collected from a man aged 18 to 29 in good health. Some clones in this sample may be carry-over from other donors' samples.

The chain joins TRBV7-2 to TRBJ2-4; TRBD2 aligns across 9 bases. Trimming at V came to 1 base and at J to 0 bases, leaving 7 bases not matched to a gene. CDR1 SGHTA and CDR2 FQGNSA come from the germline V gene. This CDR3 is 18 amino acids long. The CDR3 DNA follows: TGTGCCAGCAGCTTAGGCGGGAGGGGGGATTTAGCCAAAAACATTCAGTACTTC. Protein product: CASSLGGRGDLAKNIQYF.

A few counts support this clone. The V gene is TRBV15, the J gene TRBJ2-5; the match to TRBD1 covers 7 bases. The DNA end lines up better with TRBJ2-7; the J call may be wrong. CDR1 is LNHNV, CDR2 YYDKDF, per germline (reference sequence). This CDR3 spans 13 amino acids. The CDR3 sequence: CATSTGNSYEQYF. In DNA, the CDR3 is TGTGCCACTTCGACAGGGAACTCCTACGAGCAGTACTTC.

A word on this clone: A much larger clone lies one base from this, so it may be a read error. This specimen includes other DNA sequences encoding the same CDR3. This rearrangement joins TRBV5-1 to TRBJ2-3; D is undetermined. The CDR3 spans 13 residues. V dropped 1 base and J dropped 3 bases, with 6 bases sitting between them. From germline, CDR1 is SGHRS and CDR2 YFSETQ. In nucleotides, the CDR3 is TGCGCCAGCAGCTTGTGGGGTACAGATACGCAGTATTTT. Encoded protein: CASSLWGTDTQYF.

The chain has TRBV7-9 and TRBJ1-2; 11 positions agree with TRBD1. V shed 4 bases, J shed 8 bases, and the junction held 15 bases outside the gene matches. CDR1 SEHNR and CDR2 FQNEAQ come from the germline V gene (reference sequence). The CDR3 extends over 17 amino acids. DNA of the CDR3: TGTGCCAGCAGCTCACCAACACCGGGACAGGGGGTGATCGGCTACACCTTC. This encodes CASSSPTPGQGVIGYTF.